This T cell receptor beta chain was recovered during a study of control samples from healthy donors and cancer patients. TCRdb's table, derived via immunoSEQ multiplex PCR, lists solely in-frame clones and lacks some. The sample carries around 90,000 clones, roughly 86% recorded once. This CDR3 has 17 amino acids. The V gene's germline CDR1 is KGHDR and CDR2 SFDVKD. V trimming: 3 bases; J trimming: 9 bases; junction bases outside the gene matches: 9. The receptor was derived from a young man in good health. The gene calls are TRBV24-1 and TRBJ2-1, with 14 positions matching TRBD2. Sequencing was done on a sample of blood. As DNA, the CDR3 is TGTGCCACCAGTGATCCCGGACTAGCGGGGGGTAGGAGTGAGCAGTTCTTC. This gives the protein CATSDPGLAGGRSEQFF.